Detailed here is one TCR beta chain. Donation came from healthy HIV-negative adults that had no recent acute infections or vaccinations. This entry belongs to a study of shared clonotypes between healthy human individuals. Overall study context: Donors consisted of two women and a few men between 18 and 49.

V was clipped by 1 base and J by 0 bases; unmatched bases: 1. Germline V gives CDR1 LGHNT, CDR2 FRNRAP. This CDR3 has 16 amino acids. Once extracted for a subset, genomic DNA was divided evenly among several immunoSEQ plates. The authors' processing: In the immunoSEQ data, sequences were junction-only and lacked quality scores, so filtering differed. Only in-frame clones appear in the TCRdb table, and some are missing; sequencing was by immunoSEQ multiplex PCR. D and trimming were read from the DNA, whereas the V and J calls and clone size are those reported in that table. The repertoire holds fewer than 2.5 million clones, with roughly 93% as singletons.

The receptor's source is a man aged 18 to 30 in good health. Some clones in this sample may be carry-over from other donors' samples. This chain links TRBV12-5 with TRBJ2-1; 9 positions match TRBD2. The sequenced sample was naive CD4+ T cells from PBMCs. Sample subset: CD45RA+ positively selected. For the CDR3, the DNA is TGTGCTAGTGGTTTGGGACTAGCGGCCTCCTACAATGAGCAGTTCTTC. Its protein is CASGLGLAASYNEQFF. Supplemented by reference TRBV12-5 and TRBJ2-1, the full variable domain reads DARVTQTPRHKVTEMGQEVTMRCQPILGHNTVFWYRQTMMQGLELLAYFRNRAPLDDSGMPKDRFSAEMPDATLATLKIQPSEPRDSAVYFCASGLGLAASYNEQFFGPGTRLTVL.